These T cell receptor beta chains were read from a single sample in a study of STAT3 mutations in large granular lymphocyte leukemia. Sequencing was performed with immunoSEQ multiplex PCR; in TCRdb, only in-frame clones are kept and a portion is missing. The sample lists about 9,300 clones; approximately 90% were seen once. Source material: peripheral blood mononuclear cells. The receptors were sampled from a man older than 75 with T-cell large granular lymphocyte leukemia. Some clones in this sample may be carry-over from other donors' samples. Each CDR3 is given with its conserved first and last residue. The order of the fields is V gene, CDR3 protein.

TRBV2 CASSEGRVRTDTQYF
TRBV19 CASSMYGTSGNYEQYF
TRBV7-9 CASSLVGETQYF
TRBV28 CAIVVQGAGGYTF
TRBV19 CASSLGTQTYEQYF
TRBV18 CASSPPLDRGDQPQHF
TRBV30 CACLGPSYEQYF
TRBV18 CASSPAQDTEAFF
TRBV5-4 CASSWTGVLLNEQFF
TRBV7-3 CASSPGSNPYGYTF
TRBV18 CASSPDLQGWTEQYF
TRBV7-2 CASSLATASSEQYF
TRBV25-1 CASSEYSYNEQFF
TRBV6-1 CASSDRTANYGYTF
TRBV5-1 CASSLTTSGGSPYNEQFF
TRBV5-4 CASSLDPGGDRGHGYTF
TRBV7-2 CASSFTEDGSPLHF
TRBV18 CASSPPGFRQETQYF
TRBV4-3 CASSQDSRADYNEQFF
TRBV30 CARQGADTQYF
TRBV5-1 CASSFGPPFGEQYF
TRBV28 CATTKGGGPSGEQYF
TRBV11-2 CASSSQRNEQYF
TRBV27 CASSLRQGDYGYTF
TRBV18 CASSPPGTGLSDTQYF
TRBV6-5 CASSYLKLGNYGYTF
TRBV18 CASSPNQGDQPQHF
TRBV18 CASSPLGGEQPQHF
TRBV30 CAWGGLSQETQYF
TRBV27 CASGFLGGNTIYF
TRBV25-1 CASRDRATGELFF
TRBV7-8 CASSREVLMGEKLFF
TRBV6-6 CASLQGRGQETQYF
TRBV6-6 CASSSPQRPPTDTQYF
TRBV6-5 CASTHRGSNTEAFF
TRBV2 CASSEAYKRETQYF
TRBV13 CASSLLIPGHEQFF
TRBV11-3 CASSPGRGSGEQYF
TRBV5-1 CASSLGSGANVLTF
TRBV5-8 CASSERQALSNQPQHF
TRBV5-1 CASKLGTASYEQYF
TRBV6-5 CASQARGSGEQYF
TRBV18 CASSPTGAGYYEQYF
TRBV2 CASRPRGGGNQPQHF
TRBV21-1 CASSREQGADGYTF
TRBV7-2 CASRQGAGELFF
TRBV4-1 CASSRVGGRPNTGELFF
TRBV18 CASSPFKRDQETQYF
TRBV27 CASSLLSPGTSAGELFF
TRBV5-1 CASSTSGGGETQYF
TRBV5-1 CASSWTSGEGETQYF
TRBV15 CATSRDLGRGGLETQYF
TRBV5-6 CASSLDRYEQYF
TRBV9 CASSVGSSYNEQFF
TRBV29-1 CSVGRGEQETQYF
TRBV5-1 CASSLGSGEKLFF
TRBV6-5 CACAGQGGYEQYF
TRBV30 CAWSSGLSGQGNADTQYF
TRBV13 CASSSGQPMQYF
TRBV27 CASSSGEESYGYTF